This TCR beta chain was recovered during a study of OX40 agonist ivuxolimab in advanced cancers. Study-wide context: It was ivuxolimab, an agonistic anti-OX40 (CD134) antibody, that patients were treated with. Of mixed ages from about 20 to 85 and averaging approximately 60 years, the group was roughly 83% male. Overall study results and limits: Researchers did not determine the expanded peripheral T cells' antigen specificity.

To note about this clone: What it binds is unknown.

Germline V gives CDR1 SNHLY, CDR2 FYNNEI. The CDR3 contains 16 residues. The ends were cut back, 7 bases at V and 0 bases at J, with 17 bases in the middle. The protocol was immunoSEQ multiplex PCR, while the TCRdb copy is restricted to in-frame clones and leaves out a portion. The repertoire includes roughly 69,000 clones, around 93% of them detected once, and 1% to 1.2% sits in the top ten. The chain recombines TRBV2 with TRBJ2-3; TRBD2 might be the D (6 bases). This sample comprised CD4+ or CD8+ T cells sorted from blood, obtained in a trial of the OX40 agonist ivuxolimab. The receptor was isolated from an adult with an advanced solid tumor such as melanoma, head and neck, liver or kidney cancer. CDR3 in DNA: TGTGCCAGCACCTTGCCCGGGGGACTCAGCACAGATACGCAGTATTTT. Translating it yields CASTLPGGLSTDTQYF.